The 2 T cell receptor beta chains listed next were all sequenced from one sample in a study of cytomegalovirus exposure and HLA in healthy donors. In the PCR, 60 Vbeta and 13 Jbeta primers were used. Method: immunoSEQ multiplex PCR; TCRdb's copy keeps in-frame clones and lacks some. The repertoire holds around 150,000 clones, with over 70% as singletons. The source material was PBMCs. These receptors all stem from a man aged 40-49 years in good health and CMV-seronegative.

The chain couples TRBV9 to TRBJ2-3, with 8 bases aligning to TRBD2. V lost 0 bases and J lost 2; bases outside the gene matches: 5. Germline CDR1 SGDLS, CDR2 YYNGEE. This CDR3 has 16 amino acids. The CDR3 sequence: CASSVGTSTSTDTQYF. The CDR3 DNA is TGTGCCAGCAGCGTAGGGACTAGCACCTCCACAGATACGCAGTATTTT.

Written as DNA, the CDR3 is TGTGCCAGCAGTTTCTCCCATGACAGGGGAGGGAACGAGCAGTACTTC. This gives the protein CASSFSHDRGGNEQYF. The chain joins TRBV28 to TRBJ2-7, with a tentative D call TRBD1 (8 bases). The length of the CDR3 is 16 residues. Germline CDR1 MDHEN, CDR2 SYDVKM. Trimming stripped 3 bases from V and 5 bases from J, with 20 bases between.